These 8 T cell receptor beta chains came from one sample sequenced in a study of T cells in narcolepsy. Clones were sequenced by immunoSEQ multiplex PCR, and TCRdb holds only the in-frame ones, with some missing. Of some 13,000 clones listed, around 90% are singletons. The sequenced sample was CD45RA- memory CD4+ T cells from PBMCs. The receptors shown here come from a human donor with narcolepsy.

V gene TRBV28 combines with J gene TRBJ2-7; tentative D call: TRBD1 (5 bases). Germline CDR1 reads MDHEN; CDR2 reads SYDVKM. Trimming cost V 1 base and J 2 bases, with 12 bases left between them. There are 15 residues in the CDR3. The CDR3 reads CASSLYRSGAYEQYF. CDR3 nucleotide sequence: TGTGCCAGCAGTTTATACAGGTCTGGAGCCTACGAGCAGTACTTC. Looking up the rest from reference TRBV28 and TRBJ2-7 gives the full variable domain: DVKVTQSSRYLVKRTGEKVFLECVQDMDHENMFWYRQDPGLGLRLIYFSYDVKMKEKGDIPEGYSVSREKKERFSLILESASTNQTSMYLCASSLYRSGAYEQYFGPGTRLTVT.

The CDR3 loop reads CAISESLAGALTDTQYF. CDR3 bases: TGTGCCATCAGTGAGTCCCTAGCGGGGGCCCTCACAGATACGCAGTATTTT. The genes are TRBV10-3 and TRBJ2-3; 10 nucleotides line up with TRBD2. The V gene's germline CDR1 is ENHRY and CDR2 SYGVKD. The CDR3 has 17 amino acids. J gave up 2 bases and V 0 bases, and 5 bases lay outside the gene matches.

CDR3 bases: TGCGCCAGCAGCCCGGGACTCAGCTCCTACAATGAGCAGTTCTTC. Amino acid sequence: CASSPGLSSYNEQFF. This sequence joins TRBV5-1 and TRBJ2-1; possible D gene TRBD2, 6 bases. CDR1 and CDR2 (germline): SGHRS, YFSETQ. This CDR3 has 15 residues. V lost 4 bases to trimming and J lost 0 bases, with 11 bases between them.

The CDR3 protein is CASSEGRGLEQYF. The CDR3 DNA sequence: TGTGCCAGCAGTGAAGGAAGGGGGCTCGAGCAGTACTTC. The chain is built from TRBV6-1 and TRBJ2-7; 7 bases match TRBD1. The CDR3 contains 13 residues. Germline V gene data show CDR1 as MNHNS and CDR2 as SASEGT. Trimming removed 1 base from V and 6 bases from J; junction bases left unmatched: 3.

The rearrangement joins TRBV5-4 to TRBJ1-2; weak D call: TRBD1 (5 bases). Germline lookup yields CDR1 SGHNT and CDR2 YYREEE (reference sequence). V was clipped by 4 bases and J by 6 bases, with 19 bases between them. The CDR3 extends over 15 amino acids. CDR3 in DNA: TGTGCCAGCAGCAACGGGATTCGGGGGGTTGATGGCTACACCTTC. This encodes CASSNGIRGVDGYTF.

The chain is built from TRBV27 and TRBJ1-1; 9 bases align to TRBD1. V lost 4 bases and J lost 2; bases outside the gene matches: 5. The CDR3 sequence is 15 residues long. Germline V CDR1 and CDR2: MNHEY, SMNVEV (reference sequence). The DNA for the CDR3 is TGTGCCAGCAGTTGGACAGGGGAATACAACACTGAAGCTTTCTTT. Amino acid sequence: CASSWTGEYNTEAFF.

The chain links TRBV2 to TRBJ2-7; TRBD2 matches at 10 bases. Germline CDR1 reads SNHLY; CDR2 reads FYNNEI. Trimming at V came to 7 bases and at J to 6 bases, leaving 9 bases not matched to a gene. The CDR3 covers 14 residues. DNA of the CDR3: TGTGCCAGCACAAAGCGGGAGGGGATAGGCGAGCAGTACTTC. This sequence encodes CASTKREGIGEQYF. The complete variable domain, with remaining parts taken from reference TRBV2 and TRBJ2-7, reads EPEVTQTPSHQVTQMGQEVILRCVPISNHLYFYWYRQILGQKVEFLVSFYNNEISEKSEIFDDQFSVERPDGSNFTLKIRSTKLEDSAMYFCASTKREGIGEQYFGPGTRLTVT.

The V call is TRBV25-1, the J call TRBJ2-5; D is undetermined. Germline V CDR1 and CDR2: MGHDK, SYGVNS. CDR3 length: 13 residues. V was shortened by 10 bases and J by 6 bases, with 18 bases between the two germline ends. DNA for the CDR3: TGTGCCACCTCAAATCCGGGTCGGCAGACCCAGTACTTC. It encodes CATSNPGRQTQYF.